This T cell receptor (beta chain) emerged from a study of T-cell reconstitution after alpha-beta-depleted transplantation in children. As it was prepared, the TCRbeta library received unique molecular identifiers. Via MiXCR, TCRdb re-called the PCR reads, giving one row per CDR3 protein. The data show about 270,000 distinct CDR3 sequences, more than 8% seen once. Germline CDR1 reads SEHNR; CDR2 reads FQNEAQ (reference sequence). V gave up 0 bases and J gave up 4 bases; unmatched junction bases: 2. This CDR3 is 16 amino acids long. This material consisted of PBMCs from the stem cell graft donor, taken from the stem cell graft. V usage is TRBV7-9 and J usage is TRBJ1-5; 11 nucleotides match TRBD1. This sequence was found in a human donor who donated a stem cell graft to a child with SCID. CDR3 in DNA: TGTGCCAGCAGCTTAGCCGGGACAGGGGGTAATCAGCCCCAGCATTTT. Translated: CASSLAGTGGNQPQHF.